The following is a T cell receptor beta chain sequence with its context. This may stem from a read error, because a much larger clone lies one nucleotide away. Researchers took RNA transcripts and amplified the TCR beta CDR3 regions from them. When the TCR CDR3 underwent first-round RT-PCR, the HTBI primer set was used. TCRdb reanalysed the multiplex PCR reads using MiXCR and keeps one entry per CDR3 protein. In the table there are some 320,000 distinct CDR3 sequences, about an eighth of which are singletons. The data derive from a study of T cells in Graves' hyperthyroidism and ophthalmopathy. CDR1 and CDR2 (germline): MDHEN, SYDVKM. The CDR3 has 14 residues. The J segment lost 5 bases and the V segment lost 2 bases, leaving 6 bases of the junction unmatched.

The V call is TRBV28, the J call TRBJ2-7; the match to TRBD1 covers 7 bases. The sequence came from a woman between 40 and 50 years old with Graves' ophthalmopathy. Source material: blood. The chain's CDR3 is CASSLPMQGDEQYF. CDR3 DNA sequence: TGTGCCAGCAGTTTACCTATGCAGGGGGACGAGCAGTACTTC. The full variable domain, rest sourced from reference TRBV28 and TRBJ2-7, is DVKVTQSSRYLVKRTGEKVFLECVQDMDHENMFWYRQDPGLGLRLIYFSYDVKMKEKGDIPEGYSVSREKKERFSLILESASTNQTSMYLCASSLPMQGDEQYFGPGTRLTVT.